The clone carrying this T cell receptor beta chain turned up a few times. This CDR3 comprises 14 residues. Germline CDR1 and CDR2: SQVTM and ANQGSEA. The V segment lost 5 bases and the J segment 11 bases; nucleotides outside the gene matches: 14. These data belong to a study of blood T cell repertoires in COVID-19. About the study: Sources were T cells, B-cell-depleted T cells, or PBMCs; the material itself was cDNA or gDNA.

Repertoires were generated with immunoSEQ multiplex PCR, while TCRdb's copy carries only in-frame clones and drops some. The table lists approximately 210,000 clones, approximately 82% of them singletons. The rearrangement links TRBV29-1 to TRBJ1-2; 10 bases agree with TRBD1. The clonotype originates from a man aged 35-49 years who had recovered from COVID-19. Sequencing was carried out using PBMCs or T cells enriched from blood (not recorded which). Written as DNA, the CDR3 is TGCAGCGTTTCCCGAGACAGGGGGCGCTTTGGTTACACCTTC. It codes for CSVSRDRGRFGYTF.